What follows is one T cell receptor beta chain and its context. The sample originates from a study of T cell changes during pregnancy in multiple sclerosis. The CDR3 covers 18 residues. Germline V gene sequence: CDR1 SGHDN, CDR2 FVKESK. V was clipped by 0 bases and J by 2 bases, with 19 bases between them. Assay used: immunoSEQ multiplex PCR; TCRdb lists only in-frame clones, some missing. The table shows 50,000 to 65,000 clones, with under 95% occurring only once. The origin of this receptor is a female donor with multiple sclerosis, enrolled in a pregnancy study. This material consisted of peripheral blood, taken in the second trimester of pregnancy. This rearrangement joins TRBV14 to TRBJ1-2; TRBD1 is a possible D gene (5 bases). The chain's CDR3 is CASSQEILGGRTNYGYTF. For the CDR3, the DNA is TGTGCCAGCAGCCAAGAAATCCTCGGGGGGAGGACCAACTATGGCTACACCTTC.